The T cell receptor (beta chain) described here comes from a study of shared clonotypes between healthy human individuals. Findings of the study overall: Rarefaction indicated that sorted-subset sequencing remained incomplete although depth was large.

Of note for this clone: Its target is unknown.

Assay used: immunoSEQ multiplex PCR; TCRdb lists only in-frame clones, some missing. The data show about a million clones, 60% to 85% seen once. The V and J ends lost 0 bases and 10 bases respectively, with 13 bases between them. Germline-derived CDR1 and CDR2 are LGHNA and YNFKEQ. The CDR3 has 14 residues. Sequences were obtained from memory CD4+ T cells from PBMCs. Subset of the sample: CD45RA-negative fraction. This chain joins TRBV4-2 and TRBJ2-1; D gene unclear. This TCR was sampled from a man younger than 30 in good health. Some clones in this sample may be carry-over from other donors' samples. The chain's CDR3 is CASSQDSSSGEQFF. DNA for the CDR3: TGTGCCAGCAGCCAAGATAGTAGCTCAGGAGAGCAGTTCTTC.